Listed below are T cell receptor beta chains from one sample, sequenced in a study of T cell responses to AZD1222 COVID-19 vaccine. Method: immunoSEQ multiplex PCR; TCRdb's copy keeps in-frame clones and lacks some. The sample records approximately 94,000 clones, around 90% being singletons. The sequences come from peripheral blood, collected on day 0 of AZD1222 vaccination. Every receptor here comes from an adult in good health. The CDR3 runs from the conserved cysteine through the conserved F or W. The D gene is left open where the match is weak. Some rows mark clone size as missing; the rest say once, few, many or name a class of expanded clone.

v_gene: TRBV30; d_gene: .; j_gene: TRBJ1-1; abundance: .; CDR3nt: TGTGCCTGGATTAGGACGGGGCAGCCTTTGAACACTGAAGCTTTCTTT; CDR3aa: CAWIRTGQPLNTEAFF
v_gene: TRBV7-9; d_gene: .; j_gene: TRBJ1-1; abundance: once; CDR3nt: TGTGCCAGCAGCTTACAACAGGGCTCTGAAGCTTTCTTT; CDR3aa: CASSLQQGSEAFF
v_gene: TRBV28; d_gene: TRBD2; j_gene: TRBJ2-2; abundance: .; CDR3nt: TGTGCCAGCAGTTCTCTAGCGGGGTCGAACACCGGGGAGCTGTTTTTT; CDR3aa: CASSSLAGSNTGELFF
v_gene: TRBV7-9; d_gene: .; j_gene: TRBJ2-2; abundance: few; CDR3nt: TGTGCCAGCAGCAACCCATTACAGGGAACCGGGGAGCTGTTTTTT; CDR3aa: CASSNPLQGTGELFF
v_gene: TRBV19; d_gene: .; j_gene: TRBJ2-4; abundance: .; CDR3nt: TGTGCCAGTAGTGCAACGGGGGACAGAGCAAAAAACATTCAGTACTTC; CDR3aa: CASSATGDRAKNIQYF
v_gene: TRBV18; d_gene: TRBD2; j_gene: TRBJ2-1; abundance: .; CDR3nt: TGTGCCACTCGGGGGGGCGGGGCGTACAATGAGCAGTTCTTC; CDR3aa: CATRGGGAYNEQFF
v_gene: TRBV11-2; d_gene: .; j_gene: TRBJ2-3; abundance: .; CDR3nt: TGTGCCAGCAGCTTAAGTCGGGCGGACACAGATACGCAGTATTTT; CDR3aa: CASSLSRADTDTQYF
v_gene: TRBV27; d_gene: TRBD2; j_gene: TRBJ2-2; abundance: .; CDR3nt: TGTGCCAGCAGTTTTGCCCTAGCGGGAGCCGGGGAGCTGTTTTTT; CDR3aa: CASSFALAGAGELFF
v_gene: TRBV5-1; d_gene: .; j_gene: TRBJ2-3; abundance: .; CDR3nt: TGCGCCAGCAGCTTGGCCGGTCTAAGGGCAGATACGCAGTATTTT; CDR3aa: CASSLAGLRADTQYF
v_gene: TRBV7-8; d_gene: .; j_gene: TRBJ2-3; abundance: once; CDR3nt: TGTGCCAGCAGATACTCCAGGGCCAGCACAGATACGCAGTATTTT; CDR3aa: CASRYSRASTDTQYF
v_gene: TRBV7-9; d_gene: TRBD1; j_gene: TRBJ2-2; abundance: .; CDR3nt: TGTGCCAGCAGCTTAACGGGACAGGGGACCGGGGAGCTGTTTTTT; CDR3aa: CASSLTGQGTGELFF
v_gene: TRBV5-5; d_gene: .; j_gene: TRBJ1-3; abundance: .; CDR3nt: TGTGCCAGCAGCTTGGATTTGGGGACTTCTGGAAACACCATATATTTT; CDR3aa: CASSLDLGTSGNTIYF
v_gene: TRBV10-1; d_gene: .; j_gene: TRBJ2-2; abundance: .; CDR3nt: TGCGCCAGCAGTGGCAGGAACACCGGGGAGCTGTTTTTT; CDR3aa: CASSGRNTGELFF
v_gene: TRBV19; d_gene: TRBD2; j_gene: TRBJ2-7; abundance: .; CDR3nt: TGTGCCAGCAGGGGACTAGCGGGAGGGTCCTACGAGCAGTACTTC; CDR3aa: CASRGLAGGSYEQYF
v_gene: TRBV18; d_gene: .; j_gene: TRBJ1-1; abundance: .; CDR3nt: TGTGCCAGCTCACCGGGGGACGTGGCCACTGAAGCTTTCTTT; CDR3aa: CASSPGDVATEAFF
v_gene: TRBV7-2; d_gene: .; j_gene: TRBJ1-5; abundance: few; CDR3nt: TGTGCCAGCAGCTTAGCAGGGGGCAATCAGCCCCAGCATTTT; CDR3aa: CASSLAGGNQPQHF
v_gene: TRBV27; d_gene: .; j_gene: TRBJ2-7; abundance: once; CDR3nt: TGTGCCAGCAGTTCTCCGGGATATCGACCTCAAGCCGGTTTATACGAGCAGTACTTC; CDR3aa: CASSSPGYRPQAGLYEQYF
v_gene: TRBV4-3; d_gene: .; j_gene: TRBJ2-6; abundance: .; CDR3nt: TGCGCCAGCAGCCCGGGGGGCGACTCTGGGGCCAACGTCCTGACTTTC; CDR3aa: CASSPGGDSGANVLTF
v_gene: TRBV7-7; d_gene: TRBD2; j_gene: TRBJ2-1; abundance: .; CDR3nt: TGTGCCAGCAGCCCTGGGACTAGCGGGGGCAATGAGCAGTTCTTC; CDR3aa: CASSPGTSGGNEQFF
v_gene: TRBV7-9; d_gene: .; j_gene: TRBJ1-2; abundance: .; CDR3nt: TGTGCCAGCAGCTTAGTTGGAGGTCAGGGGACGAGTTACACCTTC; CDR3aa: CASSLVGGQGTSYTF
v_gene: TRBV6-5; d_gene: .; j_gene: TRBJ1-2; abundance: .; CDR3nt: TGTGCCAGCAGTTACGGCAGGGACCATGGCTACACCTTC; CDR3aa: CASSYGRDHGYTF
v_gene: TRBV7-2; d_gene: TRBD2; j_gene: TRBJ2-1; abundance: .; CDR3nt: TGTGCCAGCAGCTTAATGCGGGGGGAGGGTGAGCAGTTCTTC; CDR3aa: CASSLMRGEGEQFF
v_gene: TRBV2; d_gene: TRBD2; j_gene: TRBJ2-2; abundance: .; CDR3nt: TGTGCCACCCAACTAGCGGGATTGGGGGCCCCCGGGGAGCTGTTTTTT; CDR3aa: CATQLAGLGAPGELFF
v_gene: TRBV27; d_gene: .; j_gene: TRBJ2-7; abundance: .; CDR3nt: TGTGCCAGTAAAAACAGCATCCGAGTTTACGAGCAGTACTTC; CDR3aa: CASKNSIRVYEQYF
v_gene: TRBV21-1; d_gene: .; j_gene: TRBJ2-2; abundance: .; CDR3nt: TGTGCCAGCAGCAAGTGGGTCACCGGGGAGCTGTTTTTT; CDR3aa: CASSKWVTGELFF
v_gene: TRBV5-4; d_gene: .; j_gene: TRBJ1-2; abundance: .; CDR3nt: TGTGCCAGCAGCTTGGCCGGGAAGACTCATGGCTACACCTTC; CDR3aa: CASSLAGKTHGYTF
v_gene: TRBV7-2; d_gene: TRBD1; j_gene: TRBJ1-2; abundance: .; CDR3nt: TGTGCCAGCAGCGAAGGGGACAGGGCGGGGTATGGCTACACCTTC; CDR3aa: CASSEGDRAGYGYTF
v_gene: TRBV11-2; d_gene: .; j_gene: TRBJ2-2; abundance: .; CDR3nt: TGTGCCAGCAGCTTAGTTGGTTTCCCGCTAGGCGCGACCGGGGAGCTGTTTTTT; CDR3aa: CASSLVGFPLGATGELFF
v_gene: TRBV3-1/TRBV3-2; d_gene: .; j_gene: TRBJ2-4; abundance: .; CDR3nt: TGTGCCAGCAGCCAGGACAATGTAGCCAAAAACATTCAGTACTTC; CDR3aa: CASSQDNVAKNIQYF
v_gene: TRBV18; d_gene: .; j_gene: TRBJ2-7; abundance: .; CDR3nt: TGTGCCAGCTCACCCTTTCGAACAGGGTCCTACGAGCAGTACTTC; CDR3aa: CASSPFRTGSYEQYF
v_gene: TRBV5-4; d_gene: .; j_gene: TRBJ1-1; abundance: .; CDR3nt: TGTGCCAGCAGCTTGTTGGGCGGCCCTAACACTGAAGCTTTCTTT; CDR3aa: CASSLLGGPNTEAFF
v_gene: TRBV29-1; d_gene: .; j_gene: TRBJ2-1; abundance: .; CDR3nt: TGCAGCGTCAGAGGAAGCTCCTACAATGAGCAGTTCTTC; CDR3aa: CSVRGSSYNEQFF
v_gene: TRBV5-4; d_gene: .; j_gene: TRBJ1-1; abundance: .; CDR3nt: TGTGCCAGCAGCTTGTCCCGTGCGAACACTGAAGCTTTCTTT; CDR3aa: CASSLSRANTEAFF
v_gene: TRBV19; d_gene: TRBD2; j_gene: TRBJ2-1; abundance: .; CDR3nt: TGTGCCAGTTCGACTAGCAGGTACAATGAGCAGTTCTTC; CDR3aa: CASSTSRYNEQFF
v_gene: TRBV2; d_gene: .; j_gene: TRBJ1-3; abundance: .; CDR3nt: TGTGCCAGCAGTGCAGGGTTCGGAAACACCATATATTTT; CDR3aa: CASSAGFGNTIYF
v_gene: TRBV3-1/TRBV3-2; d_gene: .; j_gene: TRBJ1-3; abundance: .; CDR3nt: TGTGCCAGCAGCCACCGGGGGCAGTCCGGAAACACCATATATTTT; CDR3aa: CASSHRGQSGNTIYF
v_gene: TRBV2; d_gene: .; j_gene: TRBJ2-7; abundance: .; CDR3nt: TGTGCCAGCAGTTCCGGGGATGGTTACGAGCAGTACTTC; CDR3aa: CASSSGDGYEQYF
v_gene: TRBV9; d_gene: TRBD2; j_gene: TRBJ2-1; abundance: .; CDR3nt: TGTGCCAGCAGCGTAACGCGGGGGAGCGGGAGCAATGAGCAGTTCTTC; CDR3aa: CASSVTRGSGSNEQFF
v_gene: TRBV29-1; d_gene: .; j_gene: TRBJ2-4; abundance: .; CDR3nt: TGCAGCGTTGAAGATGAGGGCCGACAAGCCAAAAACATTCAGTACTTC; CDR3aa: CSVEDEGRQAKNIQYF
v_gene: TRBV7-2; d_gene: .; j_gene: TRBJ2-1; abundance: once; CDR3nt: TGTGCCAGCAGCCCCCCCCCTAATGAGCAGTTCTTC; CDR3aa: CASSPPPNEQFF
v_gene: TRBV28; d_gene: .; j_gene: TRBJ2-7; abundance: .; CDR3nt: TGTGCCAGCACCTCCTCAGGGCCCACCTACGAGCAGTACTTC; CDR3aa: CASTSSGPTYEQYF
v_gene: TRBV28; d_gene: TRBD2; j_gene: TRBJ2-5; abundance: .; CDR3nt: TGTGCCAGCAGGGGAGGGGTGATTAAAGAGACCCAGTACTTC; CDR3aa: CASRGGVIKETQYF
v_gene: TRBV11-3; d_gene: .; j_gene: TRBJ2-7; abundance: once; CDR3nt: TGTGCCAGCAGCTTTACGCGGGCAGGGAGTAACTACGAGCAGTACTTC; CDR3aa: CASSFTRAGSNYEQYF
v_gene: TRBV9; d_gene: .; j_gene: TRBJ2-1; abundance: .; CDR3nt: TGTGCCAGCAGCGTAAGCGGTTTTTCCCACAATGAGCAGTTCTTC; CDR3aa: CASSVSGFSHNEQFF
v_gene: TRBV27; d_gene: .; j_gene: TRBJ1-5; abundance: .; CDR3nt: TGTGCCAGCAGTTCTTACAGCGATCAGCGGCAGCCCCAGCATTTT; CDR3aa: CASSSYSDQRQPQHF
v_gene: TRBV15; d_gene: TRBD2; j_gene: TRBJ2-1; abundance: .; CDR3nt: TGTGCCACCGCGAGCGGGAGCCGCCGAGCCTTCTTC; CDR3aa: CATASGSRRAFF
v_gene: TRBV6-5; d_gene: .; j_gene: TRBJ2-1; abundance: .; CDR3nt: TGTGCCAGCAGTATACTGGGGCTTTACAATGAGCAGTTCTTC; CDR3aa: CASSILGLYNEQFF
v_gene: TRBV6-6; d_gene: .; j_gene: TRBJ1-5; abundance: once; CDR3nt: TGTGCCAGCACGTCAACGGGGGATCAGCCCCAGCATTTT; CDR3aa: CASTSTGDQPQHF
v_gene: TRBV25-1; d_gene: .; j_gene: TRBJ1-4; abundance: .; CDR3nt: TGTGCCAGCAGTGATGGGTTGGGTGAAAAACTGTTTTTT; CDR3aa: CASSDGLGEKLFF
v_gene: TRBV24-1; d_gene: TRBD2; j_gene: TRBJ2-1; abundance: .; CDR3nt: TGTGCCACCAGTGATACGGGGGGGCCTGCGGATGAGCAGTTCTTC; CDR3aa: CATSDTGGPADEQFF
v_gene: TRBV14; d_gene: TRBD1; j_gene: TRBJ1-1; abundance: .; CDR3nt: TGTGCCAGCAGCCAAGATCGACCTTCCCTAGTCCGGGACAGGCTATATCACACTGAAGCTTTCTTT; CDR3aa: CASSQDRPSLVRDRLYHTEAFF
v_gene: TRBV24-1; d_gene: .; j_gene: TRBJ2-7; abundance: .; CDR3nt: TGTGCCACCAGTGATCCGGATTACCCCTACGAGCAGTACTTC; CDR3aa: CATSDPDYPYEQYF
v_gene: TRBV28; d_gene: .; j_gene: TRBJ2-3; abundance: .; CDR3nt: TGTGCCAGCAGGGATACTGGGTTCGGCACAGATACGCAGTATTTT; CDR3aa: CASRDTGFGTDTQYF
v_gene: TRBV11-3; d_gene: .; j_gene: TRBJ1-1; abundance: .; CDR3nt: TGTGCCAGCAGCTCCAGGAGTGGGGGCACTGAAGCTTTCTTT; CDR3aa: CASSSRSGGTEAFF
v_gene: TRBV21-1; d_gene: .; j_gene: TRBJ1-3; abundance: .; CDR3nt: TGTGCCAGCAGCAGGCCGTTACCGGGACCGCCCCGCGGTAACACCATATATTTT; CDR3aa: CASSRPLPGPPRGNTIYF
v_gene: TRBV5-1; d_gene: .; j_gene: TRBJ2-7; abundance: .; CDR3nt: TGCGCCAGCAGCCCTGGACCGGGCAACGAGCAGTACTTC; CDR3aa: CASSPGPGNEQYF
v_gene: TRBV27; d_gene: TRBD1; j_gene: TRBJ2-2; abundance: .; CDR3nt: TGTGCCAGCTTCTCCGGGACAGGGGGTCCCGGGGAGCTGTTTTTT; CDR3aa: CASFSGTGGPGELFF
v_gene: TRBV6-6; d_gene: .; j_gene: TRBJ2-7; abundance: .; CDR3nt: TGTGCCAGCGGGGACCTACTCTACGAGCAGTACTTC; CDR3aa: CASGDLLYEQYF